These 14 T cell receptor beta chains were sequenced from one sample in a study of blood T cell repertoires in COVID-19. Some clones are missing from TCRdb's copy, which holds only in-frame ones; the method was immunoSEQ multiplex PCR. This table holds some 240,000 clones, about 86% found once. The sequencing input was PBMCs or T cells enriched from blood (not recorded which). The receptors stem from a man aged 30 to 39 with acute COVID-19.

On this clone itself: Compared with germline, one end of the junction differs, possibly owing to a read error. CDR3 protein: CASREGQNSPLHF. The CDR3 nucleotides read TGTGCCAGCAGGGAAGGACAGAATTCACCCCTCCACTTT. The chain links TRBV6-1 to TRBJ1-6, with D possibly matching TRBD1 (6 bases). The CDR3 has 13 residues. From germline, CDR1 is MNHNS and CDR2 SASEGT.

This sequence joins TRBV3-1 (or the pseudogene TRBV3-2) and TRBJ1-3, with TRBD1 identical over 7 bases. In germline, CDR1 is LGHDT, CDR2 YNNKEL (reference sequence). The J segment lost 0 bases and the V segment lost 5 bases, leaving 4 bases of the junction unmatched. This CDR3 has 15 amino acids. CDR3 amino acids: CASSSTGASGNTIYF. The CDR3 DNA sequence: TGTGCCAGCAGCTCAACAGGGGCCTCTGGAAACACCATATATTTT.

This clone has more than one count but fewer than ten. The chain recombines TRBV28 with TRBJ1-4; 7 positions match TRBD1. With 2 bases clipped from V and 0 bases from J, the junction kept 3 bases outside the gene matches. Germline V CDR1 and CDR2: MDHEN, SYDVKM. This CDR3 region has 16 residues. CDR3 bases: TGTGCCAGCAGTTTACCCGGGACAGCAACTAATGAAAAACTGTTTTTT. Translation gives CASSLPGTATNEKLFF. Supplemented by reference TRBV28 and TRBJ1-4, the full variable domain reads DVKVTQSSRYLVKRTGEKVFLECVQDMDHENMFWYRQDPGLGLRLIYFSYDVKMKEKGDIPEGYSVSREKKERFSLILESASTNQTSMYLCASSLPGTATNEKLFFGSGTQLSVL.

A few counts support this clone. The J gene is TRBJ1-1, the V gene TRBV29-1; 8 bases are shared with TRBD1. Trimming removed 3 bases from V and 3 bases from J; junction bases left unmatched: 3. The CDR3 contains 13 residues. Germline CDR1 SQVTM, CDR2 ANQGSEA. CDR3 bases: TGCAGCGTTGACGGACAGGGAGACACTGAAGCTTTCTTT. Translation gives CSVDGQGDTEAFF.

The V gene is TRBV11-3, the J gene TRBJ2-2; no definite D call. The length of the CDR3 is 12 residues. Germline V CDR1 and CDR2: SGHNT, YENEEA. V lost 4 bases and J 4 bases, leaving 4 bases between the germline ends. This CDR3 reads CASSYRTGELFF. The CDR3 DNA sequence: TGTGCCAGCAGCTATCGCACCGGGGAGCTGTTTTTT.

The CDR3 DNA sequence: TGCGCCAGCAGCGAGGCTCGAGAGACCCAGTACTTC. Amino acid sequence: CASSEARETQYF. V gene TRBV5-1 combines with J gene TRBJ2-5; D call uncertain. Germline V gene sequence: CDR1 SGHRS, CDR2 YFSETQ. Trimming shortened V by 4 bases and J by 4 bases, and 8 bases separated the two germline ends. CDR3 length: 12 residues.

The CDR3 coding sequence is TGTGCCAGCAGCTTGGCGGGGACAAGACAAGGGACCGGGGAGCTGTTTTTT. It specifies CASSLAGTRQGTGELFF. The rearrangement joins TRBV5-5 to TRBJ2-2; D is possibly TRBD1 (6 bases). The CDR3 runs to 17 residues. Germline CDR1 and CDR2: SGHKS and YYEKEE (reference sequence). The V gene lost 0 bases and the J gene lost 5 bases, with 17 bases spanning the gap.

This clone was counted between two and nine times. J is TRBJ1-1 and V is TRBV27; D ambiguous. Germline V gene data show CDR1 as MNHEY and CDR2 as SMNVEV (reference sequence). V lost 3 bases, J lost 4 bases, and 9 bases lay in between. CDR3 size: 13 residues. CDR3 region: CASSLEAGTEAFF. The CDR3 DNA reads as TGTGCCAGCAGTTTGGAGGCGGGCACTGAAGCTTTCTTT.

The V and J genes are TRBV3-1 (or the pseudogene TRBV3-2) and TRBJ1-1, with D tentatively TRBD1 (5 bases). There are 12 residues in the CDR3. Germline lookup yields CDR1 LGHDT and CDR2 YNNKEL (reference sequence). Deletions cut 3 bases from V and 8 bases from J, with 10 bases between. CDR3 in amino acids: CASSQQGTEAFF. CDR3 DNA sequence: TGTGCCAGCAGCCAGCAGGGAACGGAAGCTTTCTTT.

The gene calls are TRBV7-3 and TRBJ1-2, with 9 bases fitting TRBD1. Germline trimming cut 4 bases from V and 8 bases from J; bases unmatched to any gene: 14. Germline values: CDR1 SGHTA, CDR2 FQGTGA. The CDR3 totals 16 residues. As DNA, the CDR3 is TGTGCCAGCAGCTCAGACTCCTCCGGGACAGGGTCCGGCTACACCTTC. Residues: CASSSDSSGTGSGYTF.

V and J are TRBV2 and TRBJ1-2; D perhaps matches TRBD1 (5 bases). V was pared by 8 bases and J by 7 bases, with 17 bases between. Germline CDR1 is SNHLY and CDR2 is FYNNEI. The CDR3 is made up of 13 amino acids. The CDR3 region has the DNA TGTGCCAGCGTGATAGGGACTGTGAGTGGCTACACCTTC. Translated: CASVIGTVSGYTF.

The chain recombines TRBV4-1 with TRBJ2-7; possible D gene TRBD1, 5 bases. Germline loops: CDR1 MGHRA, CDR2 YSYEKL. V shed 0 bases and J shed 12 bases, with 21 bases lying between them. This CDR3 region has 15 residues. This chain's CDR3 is CASSQDSQGLDRVYV. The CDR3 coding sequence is TGCGCCAGCAGCCAAGATTCGCAGGGCCTGGATCGGGTGTACGTC.

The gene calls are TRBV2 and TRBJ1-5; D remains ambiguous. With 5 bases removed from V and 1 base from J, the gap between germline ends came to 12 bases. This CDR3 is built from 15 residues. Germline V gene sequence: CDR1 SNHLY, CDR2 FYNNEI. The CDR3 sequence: CASSFDGGSNQPQHF. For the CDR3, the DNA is TGTGCCAGCAGTTTCGACGGAGGGAGCAATCAGCCCCAGCATTTT. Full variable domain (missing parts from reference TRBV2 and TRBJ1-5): EPEVTQTPSHQVTQMGQEVILRCVPISNHLYFYWYRQILGQKVEFLVSFYNNEISEKSEIFDDQFSVERPDGSNFTLKIRSTKLEDSAMYFCASSFDGGSNQPQHFGDGTRLSIL.

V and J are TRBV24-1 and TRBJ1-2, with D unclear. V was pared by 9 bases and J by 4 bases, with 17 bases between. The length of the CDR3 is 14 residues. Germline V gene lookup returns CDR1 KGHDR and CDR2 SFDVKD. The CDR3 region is CATSTSGATYGYTF. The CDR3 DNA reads TGTGCCACCTCCACTTCGGGTGCAACCTATGGCTACACCTTC.